This TCR beta chain originates from a study of T cell changes during pregnancy in multiple sclerosis. Assay used: immunoSEQ multiplex PCR; TCRdb lists only in-frame clones, some missing. The sample holds tens of thousands of clones, around 92% seen once. Sequences were derived from CD8+ T cells from peripheral blood mononuclear cells, sampled in the third trimester of pregnancy. The TCR originated in a female donor in good health, enrolled as a control in a pregnancy study.

Here the CDR3 DNA reads TGTGCCAGCAGCCTCCGAGGACAGGGTGCAGGGGAACTGTTTTTT. Translation: CASSLRGQGAGELFF. The chain links TRBV7-2 to TRBJ1-4; 8 bases line up with TRBD1. J lost 12 bases, V lost 5 bases, and 14 bases had no gene match. CDR3 length: 15 amino acids. Germline V CDR1 and CDR2: SGHTA, FQGNSA.